The 27 T cell receptor beta chains below come from one sample, sequenced in a study of shared clonotypes between healthy human individuals. TCRdb keeps only in-frame clones here, not all; method: immunoSEQ multiplex PCR. The sample shows 230,000 or so clones, about 65% of them seen only once. The specimen sequenced was memory CD4+ T cells sorted from blood. The subset here: CD45RA-negative fraction. Every receptor here comes from a man between 25 and 39 years old in good health.

The chain's CDR3 is CAWYPHTGLSTDTQYF. For the CDR3, the DNA is TGTGCCTGGTACCCTCATACAGGGCTTAGCACAGATACGCAGTATTTT. This chain uses TRBV30 with TRBJ2-3; the D gene is possibly TRBD1 (6 bases). The CDR3 runs to 16 residues. Deletions cut 5 bases from V and 0 bases from J, with 18 bases between. Germline values: CDR1 GTSNPN, CDR2 SVGIG (reference sequence).

The rearrangement joins TRBV28 to TRBJ1-3; D is undetermined. This CDR3 is 15 amino acids long. In germline, CDR1 is MDHEN, CDR2 SYDVKM. The ends were cut back, 4 bases at V and 4 bases at J, with 14 bases in the middle. The CDR3 bases are TGTGCCAGCAGTTCCGCAGGCCTAGCCGGAAACACCATATATTTT. Its translation: CASSSAGLAGNTIYF. Full variable domain (remainder filled in from reference TRBV28 and TRBJ1-3): DVKVTQSSRYLVKRTGEKVFLECVQDMDHENMFWYRQDPGLGLRLIYFSYDVKMKEKGDIPEGYSVSREKKERFSLILESASTNQTSMYLCASSSAGLAGNTIYFGEGSWLTVV.

Remarks on this clone: A much larger clone sits a single nucleotide away, making a read error possible. The CDR3 spells CASSLGGRGEQYF. The CDR3 nucleotides read TGTGCCAGCAGCTTAGGGGGGCGGGGTGAGCAGTACTTC. The chain carries TRBV7-9 and TRBJ2-7, with D tentatively TRBD1 or TRBD2 (6 bases each). The V and J ends lost 1 base and 7 bases respectively, with 11 bases between them. Looked up from germline, CDR1 is SEHNR and CDR2 is FQNEAQ (reference sequence). This CDR3 has 13 residues. Combining the CDR3 with reference TRBV7-9 and TRBJ2-7 gives the whole variable domain DTGVSQNPRHKITKRGQNVTFRCDPISEHNRLYWYRQTLGQGPEFLTYFQNEAQLEKSRLLSDRFSAERPKGSFSTLEIQRTEQGDSAMYLCASSLGGRGEQYFGPGTRLTVT.

This clone showed up just a few times. This chain uses TRBV10-3 with TRBJ2-7, with a weak D call TRBD1 (5 bases). There are 14 residues in the CDR3. From germline, CDR1 is ENHRY and CDR2 SYGVKD. Between the trimmed V and J ends, which lost 0 bases and 3 bases, there was a span of 9 bases. The CDR3 DNA follows: TGTGCCATCAGTGAGTCGTCAGGGTACTACGAGCAGTACTTC. It specifies CAISESSGYYEQYF.

The chain is built from TRBV7-9 and TRBJ2-3, with 10 nucleotides matching TRBD2. V shed 4 bases and J 2 bases; nucleotides not matched to a gene: 6. CDR3 length equals 16 residues. Germline V gene lookup returns CDR1 SEHNR and CDR2 FQNEAQ (reference sequence). The CDR3 DNA reads as TGTGCCAGCAGCTCGCCGAGCGGGAGGGCCACAGATACGCAGTATTTT. Translation: CASSSPSGRATDTQYF.

The CDR3 DNA reads as TGCGCCAGCAGTGACCCCCGCGCGACTAGCCCGTACCAAGAGACCCAGTACTTC. Translated: CASSDPRATSPYQETQYF. The genes are TRBV10-2 and TRBJ2-5; 7 bases agree with TRBD2. The CDR3 runs 18 residues. The trim removed 3 bases at V and 0 bases at J, leaving 13 bases unmatched. The germline gives CDR1 WSHSY, CDR2 SAAADI.

This sequence joins TRBV10-1 and TRBJ2-3; no reliable D call. Trimming stripped 0 bases from V and 3 bases from J, with 16 bases between. The CDR3 is 17 amino acids. Germline CDR1 and CDR2: WNHNN and SYGVQD (reference sequence). The CDR3 DNA sequence: TGCGCCAGCAGTGAGTCGACTCCGGATGGGTGGACAGATACGCAGTATTTT. Protein product: CASSESTPDGWTDTQYF.

The CDR3 DNA is TGCACCAGCAGCCAAGGAGGGACTACCTGCGAGGAGCTGTTTTTT. This encodes CTSSQGGTTCEELFF. The V and J genes are TRBV1 and TRBJ2-2; TRBD2 was called by the table and not checked on the DNA. TRBV1 is a pseudogene segment. The length of the CDR3 is 15 residues.

A few counts support this clone. The rearrangement joins TRBV7-2 to TRBJ2-5, with D possibly being TRBD1 (6 bases). This CDR3 comprises 13 residues. Trimming shortened V by 4 bases and J by 4 bases, and 10 bases separated the two germline ends. From germline, CDR1 is SGHTA and CDR2 FQGNSA. For the CDR3, the DNA is TGTGCCAGCAGCTCACAACAGGGAGAGACCCAGTACTTC. Translating gives CASSSQQGETQYF.

Notes on this clone: The junction differs from germline at one of its ends, possibly a read error. The chain has TRBV5-1 and TRBJ1-2; 9 bases fit TRBD1. Germline CDR1 reads SGHRS; CDR2 reads YFSETQ. This CDR3 region has 12 residues. The CDR3 nucleotides read TGTGCCAGCAGCTTGGGGACAGGGAGCTACACCTTC. Translated, it gives CASSLGTGSYTF.

CDR3 loop: CASSLVRRAVSYNEQFF. CDR3 bases: TGTGCCAGCAGCTTAGTTCGGAGGGCAGTGAGCTACAATGAGCAGTTCTTC. This rearrangement joins TRBV5-5 to TRBJ2-1; TRBD2 might be the D (6 bases). From germline, CDR1 is SGHKS and CDR2 YYEKEE (reference sequence). The length of the CDR3 is 17 residues. V lost 2 bases to trimming and J lost 3 bases, with 18 bases between them.

This clone was observed a handful of times. The chain couples TRBV4-2 to TRBJ1-2; 9 positions agree with TRBD1. V gave up 2 bases and J gave up 4 bases; unmatched junction bases: 5. Germline CDR1 is LGHNA and CDR2 is YNFKEQ. This CDR3 has 15 residues. The DNA for the CDR3 is TGTGCCAGCAGCCAAACAGGGGGCGAGGTCTATGGCTACACCTTC. Translated, it gives CASSQTGGEVYGYTF.

This chain links TRBV2 with TRBJ1-4; D ambiguous. Trimming removed 10 bases at V and 0 bases at J, with 6 bases between. This CDR3 is 12 amino acids long. CDR1 is SNHLY, CDR2 FYNNEI, per germline. The CDR3 region has the DNA TGTGCCATGGAAACAACTAATGAAAAACTGTTTTTT. It specifies CAMETTNEKLFF.

V usage is TRBV18 and J usage is TRBJ2-7; 7 bases line up with TRBD1. Germline V gives CDR1 KGHSH, CDR2 LQKENI. The CDR3 runs to 15 residues. The trim removed 0 bases at V and 2 bases at J, leaving 4 bases unmatched. The CDR3 is CASSPPSRGTYEQYF. The DNA for the CDR3 is TGTGCCAGCTCACCACCGTCCAGGGGGACCTACGAGCAGTACTTC.

The chain links TRBV2 to TRBJ1-3, with D unclear. The CDR3 runs 13 residues. CDR1 and CDR2 (germline): SNHLY, FYNNEI. V was shortened by 6 bases and J by 1 base, with 7 bases between the two germline ends. Here the CDR3 DNA reads TGTGCCAGCAGGCAGAATTCTGGAAACACCATATATTTT. It translates to CASRQNSGNTIYF.

V usage is TRBV27 and J usage is TRBJ1-4, with TRBD1 as a possible D gene (6 bases). The CDR3 consists of 15 residues. Trimming took off 3 bases at V and 10 bases at J, with 18 bases between the two ends. In germline, CDR1 is MNHEY, CDR2 SMNVEV (reference sequence). The CDR3 loop is CASSLGQGLGGKLFF. The CDR3 bases are TGTGCCAGCAGTTTGGGGCAGGGGTTGGGTGGAAAACTGTTTTTT.

The chain is built from TRBV6-6 and TRBJ1-5; 10 nucleotides agree with TRBD1. After removal of 0 bases from V and 10 bases from J, the junction contained 6 bases not matched to a gene. This CDR3 is built from 15 residues. The V gene's germline CDR1 is MNHNY and CDR2 SVGAGI (reference sequence). The CDR3 reads CASSYSGTGESPQHF. The CDR3 region has the DNA TGTGCCAGCAGTTACTCCGGGACAGGGGAGTCTCCCCAGCATTTT.

The chain carries TRBV7-2 and TRBJ1-5, with D possibly being TRBD1 (6 bases). The CDR3 sequence is 15 residues long. Deletions cut 4 bases from V and 0 bases from J, with 10 bases between. The germline V gene encodes CDR1 SGHTA and CDR2 FQGNSA. DNA of the CDR3: TGTGCCAGCAGCTGGCAGGGGTCTAGCAATCAGCCCCAGCATTTT. It specifies CASSWQGSSNQPQHF.

Note on this clone: In the same sample, other DNA sequences code for this CDR3. The V and J genes are TRBV7-2 and TRBJ2-3; TRBD1 matches 10 bases. This CDR3 is built from 14 residues. In germline, CDR1 is SGHTA, CDR2 FQGNSA. V dropped 3 bases and J dropped 3; count of bases not matched to a gene: 0. CDR3 sequence reads: CASSLDRGTDTQYF. The CDR3, as DNA: TGTGCCAGCAGCTTGGACAGGGGGACAGATACGCAGTATTTT.

This clone was seen just once. The chain uses TRBV11-2 and TRBJ1-5; no clear D. CDR1 and CDR2 (germline): SGHAT, FQNNGV. This CDR3 has 16 amino acids. Trimming removed 0 bases from V and 0 bases from J, with 9 bases in between. CDR3 residues: CASSLDGSYSNQPQHF. CDR3 nucleotide sequence: TGTGCCAGCAGCTTAGATGGGAGTTATAGCAATCAGCCCCAGCATTTT.

This clone came up once. The chain has TRBV19 and TRBJ2-2; D is ambiguous. CDR3 length: 13 residues. Germline CDR1 and CDR2: LNHDA and SQIVND (reference sequence). V was shortened by 7 bases and J by 5 bases, with 11 bases between the two germline ends. The CDR3 coding sequence is TGTGCCAGTAAGGCGACACCTACCGGGGAGCTGTTTTTT. This encodes CASKATPTGELFF.

This rearrangement joins TRBV28 to TRBJ2-1; no definite D call. The CDR3 covers 11 residues. V shed 2 bases and J shed 7 bases, with 3 bases lying between them. In germline, CDR1 is MDHEN, CDR2 SYDVKM. The CDR3 DNA sequence: TGTGCCAGCAGTTTACGGAATGAGCAGTTCTTC. It codes for CASSLRNEQFF.

A few counts support this clone. The chain employs TRBV2 and TRBJ2-7; D is perhaps TRBD2 (6 bases). This CDR3 has 12 residues. Germline V gene sequence: CDR1 SNHLY, CDR2 FYNNEI. V was pared by 10 bases and J by 6 bases, with 16 bases between. The CDR3 DNA reads as TGTGCCACCTTTGGGGACTCCGCCGAGCAGTACTTC. Its protein product is CATFGDSAEQYF.

CDR3: CASSPSSKLSGANVLTF. CDR3 DNA sequence: TGTGCCAGCAGCCCTAGTTCCAAACTCTCTGGGGCCAACGTCCTGACTTTC. V usage is TRBV5-4 and J usage is TRBJ2-6; D remains unclear. With 4 bases removed from V and 0 bases from J, the gap between germline ends came to 14 bases. Germline CDR1 is SGHNT and CDR2 is YYREEE (reference sequence). The CDR3 spans 17 residues.

This clone was counted only a few times. The gene calls are TRBV28 and TRBJ2-1; D call uncertain. The CDR3 is 12 amino acids. Germline CDR1 MDHEN, CDR2 SYDVKM. Trimming cost V 8 bases and J 5 bases, with 10 bases left between them. The CDR3 sequence: CASGSQNNEQFF. CDR3 nucleotides: TGTGCCAGCGGAAGCCAAAACAATGAGCAGTTCTTC.

The rearrangement uses TRBV2 and TRBJ2-7; D is unclear. V was cut by 8 bases and J by 5 bases, with 22 bases left in between. The CDR3 is 15 amino acids. Germline CDR1 reads SNHLY; CDR2 reads FYNNEI. The CDR3, as DNA: TGTGCCAGCTTGAAGGGCGGCGCCGGATCCCACGAGCAGTACTTC. This translates into CASLKGGAGSHEQYF.

The rearrangement uses TRBV6-6 and TRBJ1-3, with 8 bases aligning to TRBD1. Germline loops: CDR1 MNHNY, CDR2 SVGAGI (reference sequence). This CDR3 spans 15 amino acids. The ends lost 8 bases at V and 4 bases at J; junction bases unmatched: 10. CDR3 amino acids: CASGGQAKEGNTIYF. The CDR3 DNA reads as TGTGCCAGCGGGGGACAGGCCAAGGAGGGAAACACCATATATTTT.